The 3 T cell receptor beta chains given below trace back to one sample, sequenced in a study of blood T cell repertoires in COVID-19. Assay used: immunoSEQ multiplex PCR; TCRdb lists only in-frame clones, some missing. Of under 200,000 clones in the sample, 86% were seen once. What was sequenced was peripheral blood. The receptor set was obtained from a man aged 18-30 years with acute or convalescent COVID-19.

The chain employs TRBV2 and TRBJ1-2; 11 bases fit TRBD1. This CDR3 is 14 amino acids long. The trim removed 6 bases at V and 4 bases at J, leaving 4 bases unmatched. Germline V gene sequence: CDR1 SNHLY, CDR2 FYNNEI. DNA of the CDR3: TGTGCCAGCAGGGGGACAGGGGGGCTCTATGGCTACACCTTC. This encodes CASRGTGGLYGYTF.

The CDR3 loop is CASSDLRQAINQPQHF. DNA for the CDR3: TGTGCCAGCAGTGACTTAAGGCAGGCGATAAATCAGCCCCAGCATTTT. The J gene is TRBJ1-5, the V gene TRBV6-1; D is ambiguous. Trimming shortened V by 3 bases and J by 4 bases, and 16 bases separated the two germline ends. The CDR3 is made up of 16 amino acids. The germline V gene has CDR1 MNHNS and CDR2 SASEGT.

The chain combines TRBV5-1 with TRBJ1-5; 7 bases are shared with TRBD1. CDR3 length equals 15 residues. J lost 3 bases, V lost 1 base, and 4 bases had no gene match. The germline gives CDR1 SGHRS, CDR2 YFSETQ. The CDR3 loop is CASSLRTGDNQPQHF. CDR3 sequence (DNA): TGCGCCAGCAGCTTGCGGACAGGAGACAATCAGCCCCAGCATTTT. Complete variable domain (other parts from reference TRBV5-1 and TRBJ1-5): KAGVTQTPRYLIKTRGQQVTLSCSPISGHRSVSWYQQTPGQGLQFLFEYFSETQRNKGNFPGRFSGRQFSNSRSEMNVSTLELGDSALYLCASSLRTGDNQPQHFGDGTRLSIL.